Listed below are T cell receptor beta chains from one sample, sequenced in a study of graft-versus-host responses after intestinal transplantation. Repertoires were generated with immunoSEQ multiplex PCR, while TCRdb's copy carries only in-frame clones and drops some. The sample records under 95,000 clones, 89% being singletons. For these receptors, no antigen is known. The specimen was unstimulated CD8+ T cells sorted from spleen or lymph node cells, collected before intestinal transplant. Source of these receptors: a human donor who received an intestinal transplant. Both conserved end residues are part of each CDR3. The order of the fields is J gene, clone size, V gene, D gene, CDR3 DNA, CDR3 protein. D genes are given only for firm matches. Clone size, where shown, is once, few, many, or a class for clones that have expanded.

J gene: TRBJ1-2
clone size: .
V gene: TRBV29-1
D gene: .
CDR3 DNA: TGCAGCGTTGAAGTTGGGGCAGGGATCAACTATGGCTACACCTTC
CDR3 protein: CSVEVGAGINYGYTF

J gene: TRBJ2-1
clone size: few
V gene: TRBV6-4
D gene: .
CDR3 DNA: TGTGCCAGCAGTTCCCCACTCGCGGGGACGGAGAACAATGAGCAGTTCTTC
CDR3 protein: CASSSPLAGTENNEQFF

J gene: TRBJ1-1
clone size: .
V gene: TRBV2
D gene: .
CDR3 DNA: TGTGCCAGCAGGATTAACCCACAGGGCGCGAACACTGAAGCTTTCTTT
CDR3 protein: CASRINPQGANTEAFF

J gene: TRBJ2-2
clone size: .
V gene: TRBV27
D gene: TRBD1
CDR3 DNA: TGTGCCAGCAGTTTAGGACAGGAACCCCTGAACACCGGGGAGCTGTTTTTT
CDR3 protein: CASSLGQEPLNTGELFF

J gene: TRBJ1-1
clone size: once
V gene: TRBV13
D gene: .
CDR3 DNA: TGTGCCAGCAAGTACAGATCTAACACTGAAGCTTTCTTT
CDR3 protein: CASKYRSNTEAFF

J gene: TRBJ1-2
clone size: .
V gene: TRBV29-1
D gene: .
CDR3 DNA: TGCAGCGTTTGGGCGGGGGGCCGCCTGGACTATGGCTACACCTTC
CDR3 protein: CSVWAGGRLDYGYTF

J gene: TRBJ2-7
clone size: once
V gene: TRBV4-2
D gene: .
CDR3 DNA: TGTGCCAGCAGCCAAGATCTTATGGGAGTGCGGTTCTCCTACGAGCAGTACTTC
CDR3 protein: CASSQDLMGVRFSYEQYF

J gene: TRBJ1-2
clone size: once
V gene: TRBV6-6
D gene: TRBD1
CDR3 DNA: TGTGCCAGCAGTCCCGAACCACAGGGGAGGAAGGGCTACACCTTC
CDR3 protein: CASSPEPQGRKGYTF

J gene: TRBJ2-2
clone size: .
V gene: TRBV7-9
D gene: TRBD2
CDR3 DNA: TGTGCCAGCAGTCAAAGGGGACTAGCCCAGAACACCGGGGAGCTGTTTTTT
CDR3 protein: CASSQRGLAQNTGELFF

J gene: TRBJ1-5
clone size: .
V gene: TRBV28
D gene: TRBD1
CDR3 DNA: TGTGCCAGCAGACCCCTCGGGACAGGGGGGACTTTTAGCAATCAGCCCCAGCATTTT
CDR3 protein: CASRPLGTGGTFSNQPQHF

J gene: TRBJ1-4
clone size: .
V gene: TRBV28
D gene: .
CDR3 DNA: TGTGCCAGCAATATCGAGGGGGCAACTAATGAAAAACTGTTTTTT
CDR3 protein: CASNIEGATNEKLFF

J gene: TRBJ2-1
clone size: .
V gene: TRBV7-9
D gene: TRBD1
CDR3 DNA: TGTGCCGCGAGGGGGGACAGGCCCTACAATGAGCAGTTCTTC
CDR3 protein: CAARGDRPYNEQFF

J gene: TRBJ2-7
clone size: .
V gene: TRBV18
D gene: .
CDR3 DNA: TGTGCCAGCTCATCCAGTGAAGCGGGCTGGTCCTACGAGCAGTACTTC
CDR3 protein: CASSSSEAGWSYEQYF

J gene: TRBJ2-3
clone size: .
V gene: TRBV6-4
D gene: TRBD2
CDR3 DNA: TGTGCCAGCAGCGAACTAGCGGGGGGGCCGGATACGCAGTATTTT
CDR3 protein: CASSELAGGPDTQYF

J gene: TRBJ2-5
clone size: .
V gene: TRBV28
D gene: .
CDR3 DNA: TGTGCCAGCAGTGACTCGGGAGCGGTCCAAGAGACCCAGTACTTC
CDR3 protein: CASSDSGAVQETQYF

J gene: TRBJ1-5
clone size: once
V gene: TRBV10-2
D gene: TRBD1
CDR3 DNA: TGCGCCAGCACCCGGACAGGGGGTAATCAGCCCCAGCATTTT
CDR3 protein: CASTRTGGNQPQHF

J gene: TRBJ2-3
clone size: .
V gene: TRBV23-1
D gene: .
CDR3 DNA: TGCGCCAGAAGGGGTACGCAGTATTTT
CDR3 protein: CARRGTQYF

J gene: TRBJ1-1
clone size: .
V gene: TRBV18
D gene: .
CDR3 DNA: TGTGCCAGCTCACCGCAGGGTCTGGGCACTGAAGCTTTCTTT
CDR3 protein: CASSPQGLGTEAFF

J gene: TRBJ2-5
clone size: .
V gene: TRBV6-5
D gene: TRBD2
CDR3 DNA: TGTGCCAGCAGTTTCGGGGGGGGTCAAGAGACCCAGTACTTC
CDR3 protein: CASSFGGGQETQYF

J gene: TRBJ1-2
clone size: .
V gene: TRBV7-2
D gene: TRBD1
CDR3 DNA: TGTGCCAGCAGCCCCCAGACAGGGGTCGGCTATGGCTACACCTTC
CDR3 protein: CASSPQTGVGYGYTF

J gene: TRBJ2-7
clone size: once
V gene: TRBV4-1
D gene: .
CDR3 DNA: TGCGCCAGCAGCCATTCAGGGACTCCAAGCTCCTACGAGCAGTACTTC
CDR3 protein: CASSHSGTPSSYEQYF

J gene: TRBJ1-2
clone size: .
V gene: TRBV27
D gene: TRBD1
CDR3 DNA: TGTGCCAGCAGTCAGACAGGGGGCTTAGGCTACACCTTC
CDR3 protein: CASSQTGGLGYTF

J gene: TRBJ2-5
clone size: .
V gene: TRBV4-2
D gene: .
CDR3 DNA: TGTGCCAGCAGCTACTGGAGAGGAGAGACCCAGTACTTC
CDR3 protein: CASSYWRGETQYF

J gene: TRBJ2-3
clone size: .
V gene: TRBV9
D gene: .
CDR3 DNA: TGTGCCAGCAGCCCACGGGGGGCTACAGATACGCAGTATTTT
CDR3 protein: CASSPRGATDTQYF

J gene: TRBJ2-5
clone size: .
V gene: TRBV7-9
D gene: .
CDR3 DNA: TGTGCCAGCAGCTTTTTGTATGATTTGTACAGGGAAGAGACCCAGTACTTC
CDR3 protein: CASSFLYDLYREETQYF

J gene: TRBJ2-1
clone size: .
V gene: TRBV5-1
D gene: .
CDR3 DNA: TGCGCCAGCAGCTTGTATGGCGGCCCCAATGAGCAGTTCTTC
CDR3 protein: CASSLYGGPNEQFF

J gene: TRBJ1-2
clone size: .
V gene: TRBV14
D gene: .
CDR3 DNA: TGTGCCAGCAGCACAGGGCCACTCTATGGCTACACCTTC
CDR3 protein: CASSTGPLYGYTF

J gene: TRBJ1-1
clone size: .
V gene: TRBV13
D gene: .
CDR3 DNA: TGTGCCAGCAGCCTCGACAGTTGGATGAACACTGAAGCTTTCTTT
CDR3 protein: CASSLDSWMNTEAFF

J gene: TRBJ1-2
clone size: few
V gene: TRBV28
D gene: TRBD1
CDR3 DNA: TGTGCCAGCAGCCTCCCCTACCACCGGGACAGGTATAACTATGGCTACACCTTC
CDR3 protein: CASSLPYHRDRYNYGYTF

J gene: TRBJ2-2
clone size: .
V gene: TRBV9
D gene: .
CDR3 DNA: TGTGCCAGCAGCTCCTCAGGGGCGAACACCGGGGAGCTGTTTTTT
CDR3 protein: CASSSSGANTGELFF

J gene: TRBJ2-1
clone size: .
V gene: TRBV27
D gene: .
CDR3 DNA: TGTGCCAGCAGTTTGAACAGGGAGAATGAGCAGTTCTTC
CDR3 protein: CASSLNRENEQFF

J gene: TRBJ2-7
clone size: .
V gene: TRBV9
D gene: TRBD1
CDR3 DNA: TGTGCCAGCAGCGCCTCCGGGACAGGGTCAGACGAGCAGTACTTC
CDR3 protein: CASSASGTGSDEQYF

J gene: TRBJ1-5
clone size: .
V gene: TRBV19
D gene: .
CDR3 DNA: TGTGCCAGTAGTATTACGGGGTACAGCAATCAGCCCCAGCATTTT
CDR3 protein: CASSITGYSNQPQHF

J gene: TRBJ2-7
clone size: few
V gene: TRBV28
D gene: .
CDR3 DNA: TGTGCCAGCAGTTTCCCGGGCTACGAGCAGTACTTC
CDR3 protein: CASSFPGYEQYF

J gene: TRBJ2-7
clone size: .
V gene: TRBV27
D gene: TRBD1
CDR3 DNA: TGTGCCAGCAGTAGGGGACAGGACCTCTCCTACGAGCAGTACTTC
CDR3 protein: CASSRGQDLSYEQYF

J gene: TRBJ1-3
clone size: .
V gene: TRBV6-5
D gene: .
CDR3 DNA: TGTGCCAGCGGGTCCTGGGCACGCTCTGGAAACACCATATATTTT
CDR3 protein: CASGSWARSGNTIYF

J gene: TRBJ2-7
clone size: .
V gene: TRBV30
D gene: .
CDR3 DNA: TGTGCCTGGAGTCCGACACTCCCCGGGGATTACGAGCAGTACTTC
CDR3 protein: CAWSPTLPGDYEQYF

J gene: TRBJ1-2
clone size: .
V gene: TRBV29-1
D gene: TRBD1
CDR3 DNA: TGCAGCGCTAAGACAGGGAGGAACTATGGCTACACCTTC
CDR3 protein: CSAKTGRNYGYTF

J gene: TRBJ2-7
clone size: few
V gene: TRBV6-1
D gene: TRBD2
CDR3 DNA: TGTGCCAGCAGTGAAGCTAGCGGGAGCTACGAGCAGTACTTC
CDR3 protein: CASSEASGSYEQYF

J gene: TRBJ1-1
clone size: .
V gene: TRBV28
D gene: TRBD1
CDR3 DNA: TGTGCCAGCACCGAAGATCGCAGGACAGGGGTCACTGAAGCTTTCTTT
CDR3 protein: CASTEDRRTGVTEAFF